Detailed here is one TCR beta chain. Antigen specificity is unknown. Ligated cDNA underwent four rounds of PCR with nested alpha and beta constant region primers and SP2. TCRdb fed the UMI-ligation and nested PCR reads into MiXCR, producing one record per CDR3 protein. The sample includes 35,000 to 40,000 distinct CDR3 sequences, 11% seen only once; the top ten take approximately 4.1%. The data are from a study of naive and memory T cell subsets. This CDR3 has 14 residues. CDR1 SEHNR and CDR2 FQNEAQ come from the germline V gene (reference sequence). With 6 bases removed from V and 2 bases from J, the gap between germline ends came to 11 bases. Whole-study findings and limits: Delayed type IV hypersensitivity infiltration was taken to explain higher tuberculin-site TCR counts. This RNA-based method may be sensitive to activation-related transcript changes.

Stated treatment: skin biopsy from PPD injection site in Mantoux-positive individual. An oligonucleotide containing a UMI was ligated to the 3' end of TCR cDNA. Skin biopsies came from PPD injection sites in Mantoux-positive individuals. The clonotype originates from an adult in good health. This specimen was skin, taken from a tuberculin skin test site. The V and J genes are TRBV7-9 and TRBJ1-3, with D unresolved. The CDR3 is CASRSGSTGNTIYF. The CDR3 DNA reads TGTGCCAGCAGGAGCGGGTCCACTGGAAACACCATATATTTT.